This is a list of T cell receptor beta chains from one sample in a study of blood T cell repertoires in COVID-19. Only in-frame clones appear in the TCRdb table, and some are missing; sequencing was by immunoSEQ multiplex PCR. The sample records 280,000 or so clones, approximately 88% being singletons. Source material: peripheral blood. The receptors derive from a man younger than 35 with active or convalescent COVID-19. Both conserved end residues are part of each CDR3. A D gene is named only where the DNA matches it firmly. A row's size may be missing; if present it is once, few, many or a size class.

D	V	size	J	CDR3	DNA
NA	TRBV10-1	NA	TRBJ1-6	CATPRGGGSYSPLHF	TGCGCCACCCCCCGGGGGGGAGGGAGTTATTCACCCCTCCACTTT
TRBD2	TRBV9	NA	TRBJ2-3	CASSVDMSSGGASTDTQYF	TGTGCCAGCAGCGTAGACATGTCTAGCGGGGGGGCAAGTACAGATACGCAGTATTTT
NA	TRBV6-5	NA	TRBJ1-5	CASSDSTGLSSPQHF	TGTGCCAGCAGTGACTCGACAGGCCTTTCTTCGCCCCAGCATTTT
NA	TRBV5-1	NA	TRBJ1-1	CASSLGHWMNTEAFF	TGCGCCAGCAGCTTGGGACATTGGATGAACACTGAAGCTTTCTTT
NA	TRBV6-6	NA	TRBJ1-2	CASSIPGNYGYTF	TGTGCCAGCAGTATACCGGGGAACTATGGCTACACCTTC
TRBD1	TRBV14	NA	TRBJ1-1	CASSHRGPEAFF	TGTGCCAGCAGCCACAGGGGGCCTGAAGCTTTCTTT
NA	TRBV11-1	NA	TRBJ1-2	CASSPKPPPANYGYTF	TGTGCCAGCAGCCCGAAACCTCCTCCGGCTAACTATGGCTACACCTTC
NA	TRBV27	NA	TRBJ2-7	CASSSIPTQGYEQYF	TGTGCCAGCAGTTCAATCCCAACCCAGGGATACGAGCAGTACTTC
NA	TRBV6-5	few	TRBJ2-6	CASTSGGGANVLTF	TGTGCCAGCACGAGCGGTGGTGGGGCCAACGTCCTGACTTTC
NA	TRBV19	NA	TRBJ2-2	CASATANTGELFF	TGTGCCAGTGCAACAGCGAACACCGGGGAGCTGTTTTTT
TRBD1	TRBV2	NA	TRBJ1-1	CASSGGTGLFGAFF	TGTGCCAGCAGTGGCGGGACAGGGTTATTCGGAGCTTTCTTT
NA	TRBV7-9	NA	TRBJ1-4	CASSSPDSRPLEKLFF	TGTGCCAGCAGCTCTCCGGACAGCCGACCTCTTGAAAAACTGTTTTTT
TRBD1	TRBV5-1	NA	TRBJ1-6	CASSRTGTGANSPLHF	TGCGCCAGCAGCCGGACCGGGACAGGGGCAAATTCACCCCTCCACTTT
NA	TRBV4-3	NA	TRBJ1-4	CASSQVVSATNEKLFF	TGCGCCAGCAGCCAAGTTGTCTCTGCAACTAATGAAAAACTGTTTTTT
NA	TRBV6-5	NA	TRBJ1-2	CASRKQEQLDYGYTF	TGTGCCAGCAGGAAACAGGAGCAGCTTGACTATGGCTACACCTTC
TRBD1	TRBV29-1	NA	TRBJ2-7	CSVGQGDYEQYF	TGCAGCGTGGGACAGGGGGACTACGAGCAGTACTTC
NA	TRBV2	NA	TRBJ1-5	CASSELGSQPQHF	TGTGCCAGCAGTGAATTAGGGAGTCAGCCCCAGCATTTT
NA	TRBV10-1	NA	TRBJ1-1	CASSESGELGTEAFF	TGCGCCAGCAGTGAGAGCGGGGAACTTGGCACTGAAGCTTTCTTT
NA	TRBV4-3	few	TRBJ2-1	CASSQEHTSIYNEQFF	TGCGCCAGCAGCCAAGAACACACCTCGATTTACAATGAGCAGTTCTTC
TRBD1	TRBV6-1	few	TRBJ2-5	CASSEASGTGEETQYF	TGTGCCAGCAGTGAAGCGTCTGGAACAGGGGAAGAGACCCAGTACTTC
TRBD1	TRBV20-1	NA	TRBJ1-2	CSASSTGEGSSGYTF	TGCAGTGCTAGTTCGACAGGGGAAGGTTCCTCTGGCTACACCTTC
TRBD1	TRBV28	NA	TRBJ1-2	CASSSQGAYGYTF	TGTGCCAGCAGCTCACAGGGGGCATATGGCTACACCTTC